This entry features one T cell receptor (beta chain) sequence. Its antigen is still unknown. cDNA was made in eight separate reactions per sample. TCRdb reprocessed the 5' RACE reads and keeps a single row for each CDR3 protein, giving no DNA. The listing records 140,000 to 150,000 distinct CDR3 sequences. These data belong to a study of monozygotic twins with inflammatory bowel disease. There are 13 residues in the CDR3. Germline values: CDR1 DFQATT, CDR2 SNEGSKA (reference sequence). Blood, 2.5 to 3 ml, was drawn per donor. The template was total RNA from whole blood, with no T cell sorting. General study findings and limits: Diversity of TCRbeta measured by inverse Simpson was lower in IBD patients than in healthy co-twins.

The sequenced material came from blood. V gene TRBV20-1 combines with J gene TRBJ1-5. The TCR sequence derives from a human donor with ulcerative colitis or Crohn's disease, or a healthy co-twin of an affected twin (not recorded which). The CDR3 here is CSASYRVGQPQHF.